This T cell receptor (beta chain) derives from a study of T cell responses to AZD1222 COVID-19 vaccine. Notes on the study in general: Spike was spanned by vaccine-associated CD4 TCRs, which were dominant at 160-218 and 743-854. Clonal diversity was possibly underestimated, and white British individuals and females predominated among donors. At study baseline, merely about 6 AZD1222 recipients were seropositive.

Using immunoSEQ multiplex PCR, the repertoire was profiled, and TCRdb retains in-frame clones only, with some absent. The sample carries more than 150,000 clones, 92% recorded once. This clone was found once. Antigen specificity is unknown. V was pared by 1 base and J by 5 bases, with 12 bases between. Germline loops: CDR1 KGHSH, CDR2 LQKENI. The length of the CDR3 is 15 residues. Sequencing was performed on peripheral blood, taken 28 days after the second AZD1222 dose. This TCR derives from an adult who received the AZD1222 COVID-19 vaccine. The genes are TRBV18 and TRBJ2-1, with D uncertain. CDR3 amino acids: CASSPLQGVDNEQFF. CDR3 nucleotide sequence: TGTGCCAGCTCACCACTGCAAGGTGTGGACAATGAGCAGTTCTTC.